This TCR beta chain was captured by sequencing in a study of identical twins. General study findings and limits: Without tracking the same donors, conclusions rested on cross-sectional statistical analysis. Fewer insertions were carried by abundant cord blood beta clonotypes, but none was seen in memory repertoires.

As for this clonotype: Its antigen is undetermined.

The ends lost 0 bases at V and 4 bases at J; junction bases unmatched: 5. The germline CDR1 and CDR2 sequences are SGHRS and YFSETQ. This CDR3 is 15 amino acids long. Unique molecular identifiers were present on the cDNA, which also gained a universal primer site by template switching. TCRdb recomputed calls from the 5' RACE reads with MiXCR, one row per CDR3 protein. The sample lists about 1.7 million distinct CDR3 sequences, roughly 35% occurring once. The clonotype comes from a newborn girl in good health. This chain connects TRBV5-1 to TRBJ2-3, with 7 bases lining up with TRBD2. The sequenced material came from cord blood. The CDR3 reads CASSLDGRWADTQYF. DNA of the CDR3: TGCGCCAGCAGCTTGGACGGGAGGTGGGCAGATACGCAGTATTTT.